These 10 T cell receptor beta chains originate from one sample sequenced in a study of response to subunit inactivated influenza vaccine. TCRdb analysed the RT-PCR reads with MiXCR anew, one entry per CDR3 protein. The sample has a few hundred thousand distinct CDR3 sequences; just over 20% are singletons. Sequenced material: PBMCs from blood, taken less than 22 months after vaccination. The receptor set was obtained from a man between 50 and 69 years old who received an inactivated influenza vaccine.

This clonotype was found a few times. This sequence joins TRBV27 and TRBJ1-5; no clear D gene. The CDR3 runs 14 residues. V dropped 2 bases and J dropped 5 bases, with 10 bases sitting between them. Germline V gives CDR1 MNHEY, CDR2 SMNVEV (reference sequence). CDR3 sequence reads: CASSLIRGDQPQHF. CDR3 bases: TGTGCCAGCAGTTTAATCCGCGGAGATCAGCCCCAGCATTTT.

V usage is TRBV6-2 or TRBV6-3 and J usage is TRBJ2-3, with 9 bases that match TRBD2. The CDR3 totals 15 residues. Germline V gives CDR1 MNHEY, CDR2 SVGEGT. With V trimmed by 6 bases and J by 0 bases, 4 bases remained unmatched. The CDR3 DNA follows: TGTGCCAGCAGGAGACTAGCGGAGAGCACAGATACGCAGTATTTT. It yields the protein CASRRLAESTDTQYF.

The V and J genes are TRBV12-3 or TRBV12-4 and TRBJ2-7; TRBD1 is a possible D gene (5 bases). Trimming removed 5 bases at V and 3 bases at J, with 17 bases between. There are 15 residues in the CDR3. In nucleotides, the CDR3 is TGTGCCAGCAGTCCAACAGGACGTCCTGGCTACGAGCAGTACTTC. Its translation: CASSPTGRPGYEQYF.

The V gene is TRBV28, the J gene TRBJ2-7, with 12 bases aligning to TRBD1. With V trimmed by 7 bases and J by 3 bases, 10 bases remained unmatched. The germline V gene encodes CDR1 MDHEN and CDR2 SYDVKM. This CDR3 contains 16 residues. The CDR3 sequence is CASTKGDRGLNYEQYF. DNA for the CDR3: TGTGCCAGCACTAAGGGGGACAGGGGGCTCAACTACGAGCAGTACTTC. The entire variable domain, with the rest obtained from reference TRBV28 and TRBJ2-7, is as follows: DVKVTQSSRYLVKRTGEKVFLECVQDMDHENMFWYRQDPGLGLRLIYFSYDVKMKEKGDIPEGYSVSREKKERFSLILESASTNQTSMYLCASTKGDRGLNYEQYFGPGTRLTVT.

This clonotype came up a few times. V gene TRBV6-2 or TRBV6-3 combines with J gene TRBJ2-7; D is possibly TRBD2 (6 bases). Germline CDR1 MNHEY, CDR2 SVGEGT. V lost 3 bases to trimming and J lost 5 bases, with 14 bases between them. The CDR3 loop spans 14 amino acids. The CDR3 DNA sequence: TGTGCCAGCAGTTATCGTACCGGGAGTCACGAGCAGTACTTC. It specifies CASSYRTGSHEQYF.

This clonotype was seen ten or more times. This chain connects TRBV12-3 or TRBV12-4 to TRBJ2-2, with a tentative D call TRBD1 (6 bases). This CDR3 has 17 residues. V was trimmed by 6 bases and J by 0 bases, leaving 17 bases between them. The CDR3 loop is CASRPNYGTPNTGELFF. In DNA form, the CDR3 reads TGTGCCAGCAGACCTAACTACGGGACACCGAACACCGGGGAGCTGTTTTTT.

The chain is built from TRBV7-2 and TRBJ2-5; tentatively, D is TRBD2 (6 bases). Trimming removed 3 bases from V and 3 bases from J, with 8 bases in between. CDR3 length equals 13 residues. Germline V gives CDR1 SGHTA, CDR2 FQGNSA. In DNA, the CDR3 is TGTGCCAGCAGCTTCGTAGCGGAAGAGACCCAGTACTTC. Amino acids: CASSFVAEETQYF. Using reference TRBV7-2 and TRBJ2-5 for the parts outside the CDR3, the full variable domain is GAGVSQSPSNKVTEKGKDVELRCDPISGHTALYWYRQSLGQGLEFLIYFQGNSAPDKSGLPSDRFSAERTGGSVSTLTIQRTQQEDSAVYLCASSFVAEETQYFGPGTRLLVL.

The V call is TRBV7-9, the J call TRBJ1-1, with TRBD1 matching 8 bases. The CDR3 extends over 13 amino acids. Germline CDR1 is SEHNR and CDR2 is FQNEAQ (reference sequence). V lost 8 bases to trimming and J lost 1 base; unmatched junction nucleotides: 3. The CDR3 nucleotides are TGTGCCAGCTTAGGGACAGGGAACACTGAAGCTTTCTTT. Protein: CASLGTGNTEAFF.

V and J are TRBV19 and TRBJ2-4, with D perhaps TRBD1 (6 bases). The CDR3 totals 14 residues. CDR1 and CDR2 (germline): LNHDA, SQIVND (reference sequence). The V end lost 3 bases, the J end lost 8 bases, and 14 bases lay between the germline ends. The CDR3 sequence: CASSISGERDIQYF. CDR3 DNA: TGTGCCAGTAGTATTTCAGGGGAACGCGACATTCAGTACTTC.

This clonotype was counted only a few times. This chain uses TRBV2 with TRBJ2-7; 14 nucleotides align to TRBD2. The CDR3 runs to 15 residues. The germline CDR1 and CDR2 sequences are SNHLY and FYNNEI. Trimming took 6 bases from V and 5 from J; bases not matched to a gene: 6. CDR3 sequence: CASRATSGRGNEQYF. DNA for the CDR3: TGTGCCAGCAGAGCGACTAGCGGGAGGGGGAACGAGCAGTACTTC.